This TCR beta chain was sequenced for a study of a mutant IDH1 vaccine in newly diagnosed glioma. CDR3 length: 12 amino acids. The germline V gene has CDR1 MNHNS and CDR2 SASEGT. As for time point: baseline, week 1 (first vaccination visit). Indicated treatment: pre-vaccination baseline after standard-of-care therapy. TCRdb's copy holds only in-frame clones and misses some; the assay was immunoSEQ multiplex PCR. The sample carries tens of thousands of clones, approximately 90% recorded once. Notes on this clone: The same CDR3 is also encoded by other DNA sequences in this sample.

The J gene is TRBJ1-3, the V gene TRBV6-1, with D perhaps matching TRBD1 (6 bases). Sample: PBMCs, taken from a glioma patient treated with radiotherapy, temozolomide or both. The source is a man aged 25 to 45 with glioma. The CDR3 DNA is TGTGCTGGACAGAGCTCTGGAAACACCATATATTTT. Residues: CAGQSSGNTIYF.